These 26 T cell receptor beta chains were all obtained from the same sample, sequenced in a study of tumor and adjacent non-tumor tissue in lung cancer. The library came from three nested PCR rounds adapted from ARM-PCR protocols. Each CDR3 protein gets one entry after TCRdb re-called the multiplex PCR reads with MiXCR. The sample carries around 71,000 distinct CDR3 sequences, 55% to 80% recorded once. No cell sorting was done before RNA was extracted from the tissue. Sample: lung tumor tissue. Every receptor here comes from a woman aged 40 to 49 with non-small cell lung cancer.

To note about this clonotype: Germline is not matched at one junction end, which may reflect a read error. V and J are TRBV11-2 and TRBJ2-3; D might be TRBD2 (6 bases). CDR1 SGHAT and CDR2 FQNNGV come from the germline V gene. The CDR3 runs to 14 residues. DNA of the CDR3: TGTGCCAGCAGGGCTAGCGCTGCCACAGATACGCGGTATTTT. Amino acid sequence: CASRASAATDTRYF.

This clonotype was counted ten times or more. J is TRBJ2-7 and V is TRBV20-1; D call uncertain. V was cut by 1 base and J by 3 bases, with 4 bases left in between. The CDR3 has 11 amino acids. CDR1 and CDR2 (germline): DFQATT, SNEGSKA (reference sequence). The CDR3 DNA is TGCAGTGCTAGAGGTGGCTACGAGCAGTACTTC. Translation gives CSARGGYEQYF.

Turning to this clonotype: Since the CDR3 does not end with the conserved phenylalanine or tryptophan, this likely comes from a read error. This chain joins TRBV6-6 and TRBJ1-1; a possible D gene is TRBD1 (5 bases). Germline assignment: CDR1 MNHNY and CDR2 SVGAGI (reference sequence). The CDR3 consists of 13 residues. The CDR3 DNA follows: TGTGCCAGCAGTTCAACAGGTTGGACTGAGGCTTTCATT. Translated: CASSSTGWTEAFI.

The chain couples TRBV19 to TRBJ2-2; no reliable D call. Germline V lookup: CDR1 LNHDA, CDR2 SQIVND (reference sequence). Trimming shortened V by 10 bases and J by 4 bases, and 13 bases separated the two germline ends. This CDR3 is 13 amino acids long. This CDR3 reads CANTEQFTGELFF. The CDR3 region has the DNA TGTGCCAATACCGAACAGTTCACCGGGGAGCTGTTTTTT. Variable domain in full (rest from reference TRBV19 and TRBJ2-2): DGGITQSPKYLFRKEGQNVTLSCEQNLNHDAMYWYRQDPGQGLRLIYYSQIVNDFQKGDIAEGYSVSREKKESFPLTVTSAQKNPTAFYLCANTEQFTGELFFGEGSRLTVL.

Only a few counts were recorded for this clonotype. Possible read error: a much larger clone is one base away. The CDR3 reads CASSRSSWRAGEQFF. CDR3 sequence (DNA): TGCGCCAGCAGTCGGTCTAGCTGGAGGGCCGGTGAGCAGTTCTTC. V is TRBV10-1 and J is TRBJ2-1; a possible D gene is TRBD2 (6 bases). V lost 5 bases and J lost 9, with 20 bases in between. Germline CDR1 is WNHNN and CDR2 is SYGVQD (reference sequence). CDR3 length: 15 amino acids.

The chain's CDR3 is CASSQGRGINQPQHF. The CDR3 DNA follows: TGTGCCAGCAGCCAAGGCAGGGGTATCAATCAGCCCCAGCATTTT. The chain employs TRBV7-3 and TRBJ1-5, with D possibly matching TRBD1 (6 bases). Germline V gene lookup returns CDR1 SGHTA and CDR2 FQGTGA. The CDR3 runs 15 residues. The germline V and J ends were trimmed by 5 bases and 3 bases, with 14 bases remaining between them.

Comment on this clonotype: The junction does not match germline at one end; this may be a read error. The chain has TRBV14 and TRBJ1-1; weak D call: TRBD1 (6 bases). Germline V gives CDR1 SGHDN, CDR2 FVKESK. CDR3 length equals 14 residues. CDR3 loop: CASSQEVGGTEAFF. DNA for the CDR3: TGTGCGAGCAGCCAAGAAGTAGGGGGGACTGAAGCTTTCTTT.

As for this clonotype: The junction departs from the called germline gene at one end, perhaps through a read error. The DNA of the CDR3 is TGTGCCAGCAACCTTCGGGCGACTAGCGGGAGTGTCAATGAGCAGTCCTTC. As protein: CASNLRATSGSVNEQSF. The V gene is TRBV11-2, the J gene TRBJ2-1, with 12 bases that match TRBD2. Germline values: CDR1 SGHAT, CDR2 FQNNGV. The CDR3 is made up of 17 amino acids.

For this clonotype: The conserved phenylalanine or tryptophan is not found at the CDR3 terminus, so this likely reflects a read error. The chain employs TRBV11-1 and TRBJ1-1; 9 bases map to TRBD1. Germline V gene lookup returns CDR1 SGHAT and CDR2 FQDESV (reference sequence). CDR3 size: 15 residues. In DNA, the CDR3 is TGTAGCACCACTCACACCGGGACAGGGAGAACTGAAGCTTTCTCT. Its protein is CSTTHTGTGRTEAFS.

A remark on this clonotype: Germline and junction disagree at one end, which may indicate a read error. As DNA, the CDR3 is TGTGCCAGCAGCCAAGGGAACGAGAGGGCGTCGGAGCAGTTCTTC. Its translation is CASSQGNERASEQFF. The chain employs TRBV4-1 and TRBJ2-1; the D gene is possibly TRBD2 (5 bases). This CDR3 comprises 15 residues. Germline CDR1 is MGHRA and CDR2 is YSYEKL.

This clonotype is a singleton in its sample. The junction does not match germline at one end; this may be a read error. The chain combines TRBV4-1 with TRBJ2-1; 8 bases map to TRBD2. CDR1 and CDR2 (germline): MGHRA, YSYEKL. The CDR3 loop spans 15 amino acids. The CDR3 spells CAISQAEGTSHEQFF. DNA for the CDR3: TGCGCCATCAGCCAAGCCGAAGGGACTAGTCATGAGCAGTTCTTC.

Details on this clonotype: Germline and junction disagree at one end, which may indicate a read error. This chain links TRBV4-1 with TRBJ2-3; possible D gene TRBD2, 7 bases. The germline gives CDR1 MGHRA, CDR2 YSYEKL. The CDR3 totals 15 residues. The CDR3 loop reads CASNQAWGGIDTQYF. DNA for the CDR3: TGCGCCAGCAACCAAGCTTGGGGGGGCATAGATACGCAGTATTTT.

Comment on this clonotype: Lacking the conserved final phenylalanine or tryptophan, this CDR3 likely reflects a read error. The DNA is omitted, as the CDR3 cannot be located on it reliably, and the CDR3 follows TCRdb's listing. The V call is TRBV5-6, the J call TRBJ1-6; the D call in the table, TRBD1, was not verified against the DNA. The germline V gene has CDR1 SGHDT and CDR2 YYEEEE. A total of 15 residues make up the CDR3, ends included. The CDR3 loop reads CASSSRDTQGSPLHL.

A note on this clonotype: One junction end does not reproduce the germline sequence, and a read error may be involved. The V gene is TRBV28, the J gene TRBJ2-7; D gene unclear. Germline V gene lookup returns CDR1 MDHEN and CDR2 SYDVKM. The CDR3 contains 14 residues. Written as DNA, the CDR3 is TGTGCCAGCAGTCCAACCTATCCAAACTACGAGCATTACTTC. Protein sequence: CASSPTYPNYEHYF.

Remarks on this clonotype: A junction end diverges from the germline sequence, so it may reflect a read error. The CDR3 DNA is TGTGCCGGCAGCTTAGAATTACAGGGAGTTAATACTGAAGCTTTCTTT. Translated, it gives CAGSLELQGVNTEAFF. This chain joins TRBV11-2 and TRBJ1-1; a possible D gene is TRBD1 (6 bases). The CDR3 has 16 residues. Germline CDR1 SGHAT, CDR2 FQNNGV.

This chain links TRBV5-4 with TRBJ2-3; 7 bases fit TRBD2. The CDR3 is 16 amino acids. Trimming took 4 bases from V and 2 from J; bases not matched to a gene: 10. The germline gives CDR1 SGHNT, CDR2 YYREEE (reference sequence). CDR3 nucleotide sequence: TGTGCCAGCAGCCCTAGGACGGGAGGATCCACAGATACGCAGTATTTT. Residues: CASSPRTGGSTDTQYF.

The chain carries TRBV7-2 and TRBJ2-1; 16 bases align to TRBD2. The V gene end was trimmed by 4 bases and the J gene end by 1 base; junction bases not matched to a gene: 4. The V gene's germline CDR1 is SGHTA and CDR2 FQGNSA. This CDR3 region has 18 residues. The CDR3, as DNA: TGTGCCAGCAGCTGGGGACTAGCGGGGGGGCCTTCCTACAATGAGCAGTTCTTC. This encodes CASSWGLAGGPSYNEQFF. Full variable domain (remainder filled in from reference TRBV7-2 and TRBJ2-1): GAGVSQSPSNKVTEKGKDVELRCDPISGHTALYWYRQSLGQGLEFLIYFQGNSAPDKSGLPSDRFSAERTGGSVSTLTIQRTQQEDSAVYLCASSWGLAGGPSYNEQFFGPGTRLTVL.

This clonotype was found a few times. One end of the junction fails to match germline, which may point to a read error. V and J are TRBV11-2 and TRBJ2-5; D is unresolved. This CDR3 is 15 amino acids long. CDR1 is SGHAT and CDR2 is FQNNGV in the germline V gene. The CDR3 loop reads CTSSLESATQETQYF. CDR3 DNA: TGTACCAGCAGCTTAGAATCCGCGACCCAAGAGACCCAGTATTTC.

Note on this clonotype: One end of the junction is discordant with germline, which a read error may explain. The rearrangement links TRBV11-2 to TRBJ2-1; 8 nucleotides line up with TRBD2. The CDR3 is made up of 16 amino acids. CDR1 is SGHAT, CDR2 FQNNGV, per germline. CDR3 coding DNA: TGTGTCAGCAGCTTAGGGCCAATAGCGGGGCGTAATGAGCAGTTCTTC. Residues: CVSSLGPIAGRNEQFF.

This clonotype showed up just a few times. CDR3 coding DNA: TGTGCCAGCAGCTTAACTCCACTAGATACGCAGTATTTT. Its protein product is CASSLTPLDTQYF. The chain is built from TRBV7-3 and TRBJ2-3; D uncertain. Germline V gives CDR1 SGHTA, CDR2 FQGTGA. V dropped 0 bases and J dropped 5 bases, with 6 bases sitting between them. This CDR3 comprises 13 residues.

The rearrangement uses TRBV4-2 and TRBJ1-3; 7 nucleotides align to TRBD1. Germline CDR1 is LGHNA and CDR2 is YNFKEQ. CDR3 length: 16 amino acids. V lost 9 bases and J lost 5; bases outside the gene matches: 16. The CDR3 sequence: CASSSQQGDRRNTIYF. DNA of the CDR3: TGTGCCAGTAGCTCGCAGCAGGGGGATAGAAGAAACACCATATATTTT.

The gene calls are TRBV11-2 and TRBJ2-3; tentative D call: TRBD1 (5 bases). With 5 bases removed from V and 7 bases from J, the gap between germline ends came to 16 bases. The CDR3 is 14 amino acids. CDR1 and CDR2 from the germline V gene are SGHAT and FQNNGV. In nucleotides, the CDR3 is TGTGCCAGCAGCCGCACTGGCATGGACAATACGCAGTATTTT. This codes for CASSRTGMDNTQYF.

The chain joins TRBV29-1 to TRBJ2-7; D is possibly TRBD1 (6 bases). V shed 7 bases and J shed 2 bases, with 18 bases lying between them. The V gene's germline CDR1 is SQVTM and CDR2 ANQGSEA. CDR3 length: 14 residues. CDR3 amino acids: CSATGRGRPYEQYF. The CDR3, as DNA: TGCAGCGCCACAGGGAGAGGGAGACCCTACGAGCAGTACTTC.

About this clonotype: A much more abundant neighbour one base away suggests this may be a read error. The gene calls are TRBV12-3 or TRBV12-4 and TRBJ2-3; D is undetermined. The CDR3 is 12 amino acids. V shed 3 bases and J shed 5 bases, with 6 bases lying between them. For the CDR3, the DNA is TGTGCCAGCAGTTTTCGGGTAGATACGCAGTATTTT. This encodes CASSFRVDTQYF.

This clonotype was seen a single time. V gene TRBV29-1 combines with J gene TRBJ2-7; D remains unclear. Between the trimmed V and J ends, which lost 7 bases and 3 bases, there was a span of 22 bases. The germline V gene has CDR1 SQVTM and CDR2 ANQGSEA. The CDR3 is 15 amino acids. The DNA for the CDR3 is TGCAGCGCGAGTGGACGGAACCCTGCCGTCTACGAGCAGTACTTC. It specifies CSASGRNPAVYEQYF.

The V and J genes are TRBV6-6 and TRBJ1-3; D perhaps matches TRBD1 (5 bases). V lost 10 bases to trimming and J lost 0 bases, with 19 bases between them. CDR1 and CDR2 (germline): MNHNY, SVGAGI (reference sequence). The CDR3 runs to 16 residues. The CDR3 here is CATSYSGDPSGNTIYF. CDR3 coding DNA: TGTGCCACTAGTTACTCCGGGGACCCCTCTGGAAACACCATATATTTT.